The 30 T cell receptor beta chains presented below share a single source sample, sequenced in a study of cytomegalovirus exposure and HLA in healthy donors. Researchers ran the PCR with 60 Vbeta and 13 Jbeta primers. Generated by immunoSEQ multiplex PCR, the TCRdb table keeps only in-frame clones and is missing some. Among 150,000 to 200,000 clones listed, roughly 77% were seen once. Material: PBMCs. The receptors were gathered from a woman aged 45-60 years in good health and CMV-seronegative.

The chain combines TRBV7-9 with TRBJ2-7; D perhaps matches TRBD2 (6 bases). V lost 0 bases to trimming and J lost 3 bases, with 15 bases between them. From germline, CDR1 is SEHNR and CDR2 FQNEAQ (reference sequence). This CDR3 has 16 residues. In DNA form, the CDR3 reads TGTGCCAGCAGCTTAGCGCGGGGCCGGGGCCGCTACGAGCAGTACTTC. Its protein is CASSLARGRGRYEQYF.

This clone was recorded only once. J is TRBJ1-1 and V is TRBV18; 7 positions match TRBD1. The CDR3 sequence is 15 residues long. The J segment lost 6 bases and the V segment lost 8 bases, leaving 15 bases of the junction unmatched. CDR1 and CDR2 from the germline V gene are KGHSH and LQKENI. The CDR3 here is CASALTGRDWAEAFF. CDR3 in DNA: TGTGCCAGCGCCCTGACAGGGCGGGATTGGGCTGAAGCTTTCTTT. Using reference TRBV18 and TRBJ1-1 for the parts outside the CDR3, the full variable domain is NAGVMQNPRHLVRRRGQEARLRCSPMKGHSHVYWYRQLPEEGLKFMVYLQKENIIDESGMPKERFSAEFPKEGPSILRIQQVVRGDSAAYFCASALTGRDWAEAFFGQGTRLTVV.

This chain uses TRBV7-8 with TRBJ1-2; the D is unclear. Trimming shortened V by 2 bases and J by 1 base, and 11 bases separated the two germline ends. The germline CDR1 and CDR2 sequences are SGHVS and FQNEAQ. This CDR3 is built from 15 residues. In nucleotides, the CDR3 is TGTGCCAGCAGCTTATACCAGGCCCTTAACTATGGCTACACCTTC. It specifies CASSLYQALNYGYTF.

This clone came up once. CDR3 bases: TGTGCCAGCAGCCAAGCCGGGACTAGCGGGAGGAATGAGCAGTTCTTC. Amino acids: CASSQAGTSGRNEQFF. The V gene is TRBV4-2, the J gene TRBJ2-1; the match to TRBD2 covers 15 bases. The CDR3 sequence is 16 residues long. CDR1 is LGHNA and CDR2 is YNFKEQ in the germline V gene. Trimming removed 1 base from V and 7 bases from J; junction bases left unmatched: 2.

The DNA for the CDR3 is TGTGCCAGCAGCTTGGGGAGCCAAGGCATTTGGACTGAAGCTTTCTTT. The encoded protein is CASSLGSQGIWTEAFF. The chain carries TRBV5-5 and TRBJ1-1; D gene unclear. From germline, CDR1 is SGHKS and CDR2 YYEKEE (reference sequence). V was trimmed by 0 bases and J by 5 bases, leaving 17 bases between them. CDR3 length: 16 residues.

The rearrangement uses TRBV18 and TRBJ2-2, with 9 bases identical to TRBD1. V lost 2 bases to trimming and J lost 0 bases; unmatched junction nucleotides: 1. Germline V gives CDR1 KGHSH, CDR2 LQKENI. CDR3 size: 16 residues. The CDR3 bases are TGTGCCAGCTCACCAGGGACAGGGTCGAACACCGGGGAGCTGTTTTTT. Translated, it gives CASSPGTGSNTGELFF. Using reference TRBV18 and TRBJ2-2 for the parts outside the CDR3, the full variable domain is NAGVMQNPRHLVRRRGQEARLRCSPMKGHSHVYWYRQLPEEGLKFMVYLQKENIIDESGMPKERFSAEFPKEGPSILRIQQVVRGDSAAYFCASSPGTGSNTGELFFGEGSRLTVL.

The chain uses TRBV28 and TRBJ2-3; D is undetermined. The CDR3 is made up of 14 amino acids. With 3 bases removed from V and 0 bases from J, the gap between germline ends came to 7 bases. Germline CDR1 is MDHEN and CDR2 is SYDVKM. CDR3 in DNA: TGTGCCAGCAGTTTTCTGACTAGCACAGATACGCAGTATTTT. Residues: CASSFLTSTDTQYF. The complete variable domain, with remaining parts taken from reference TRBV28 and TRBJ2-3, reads DVKVTQSSRYLVKRTGEKVFLECVQDMDHENMFWYRQDPGLGLRLIYFSYDVKMKEKGDIPEGYSVSREKKERFSLILESASTNQTSMYLCASSFLTSTDTQYFGPGTRLTVL.

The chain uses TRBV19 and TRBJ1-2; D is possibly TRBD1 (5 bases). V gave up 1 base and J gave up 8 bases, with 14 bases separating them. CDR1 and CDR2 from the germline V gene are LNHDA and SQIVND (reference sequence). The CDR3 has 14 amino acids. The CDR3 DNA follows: TGTGCCAGTAGTATAGGCGGGACGTCGCGGGGCTACACCTTC. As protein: CASSIGGTSRGYTF.

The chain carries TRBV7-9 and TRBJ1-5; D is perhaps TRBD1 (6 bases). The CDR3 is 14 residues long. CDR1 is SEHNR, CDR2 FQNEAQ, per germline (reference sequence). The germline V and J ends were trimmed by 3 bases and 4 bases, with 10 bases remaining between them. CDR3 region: CASSFGGQNQPQHF. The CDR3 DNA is TGTGCCAGCAGCTTCGGGGGGCAGAATCAGCCCCAGCATTTT. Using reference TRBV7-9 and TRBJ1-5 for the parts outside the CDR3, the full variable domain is DTGVSQNPRHKITKRGQNVTFRCDPISEHNRLYWYRQTLGQGPEFLTYFQNEAQLEKSRLLSDRFSAERPKGSFSTLEIQRTEQGDSAMYLCASSFGGQNQPQHFGDGTRLSIL.

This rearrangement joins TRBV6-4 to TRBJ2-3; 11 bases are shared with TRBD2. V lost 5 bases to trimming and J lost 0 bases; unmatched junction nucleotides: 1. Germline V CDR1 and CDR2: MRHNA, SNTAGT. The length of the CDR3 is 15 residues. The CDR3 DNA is TGTGCCAGCAGTCGGACTAGCGGGAGCACAGATACGCAGTATTTT. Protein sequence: CASSRTSGSTDTQYF.

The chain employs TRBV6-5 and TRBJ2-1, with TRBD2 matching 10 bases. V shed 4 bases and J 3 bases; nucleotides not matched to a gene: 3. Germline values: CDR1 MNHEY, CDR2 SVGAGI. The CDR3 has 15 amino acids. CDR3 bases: TGTGCCAGCAGTTCTAGCGGGGGTGTCTACAATGAGCAGTTCTTC. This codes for CASSSSGGVYNEQFF.

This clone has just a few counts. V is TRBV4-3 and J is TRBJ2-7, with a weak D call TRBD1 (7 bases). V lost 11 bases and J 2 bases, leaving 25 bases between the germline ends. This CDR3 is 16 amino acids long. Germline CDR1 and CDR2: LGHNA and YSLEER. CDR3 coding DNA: TGCGCCGTACCTCAAAGGGGGGACAGCAAAACCTACGAGCAGTACTTC. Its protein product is CAVPQRGDSKTYEQYF.

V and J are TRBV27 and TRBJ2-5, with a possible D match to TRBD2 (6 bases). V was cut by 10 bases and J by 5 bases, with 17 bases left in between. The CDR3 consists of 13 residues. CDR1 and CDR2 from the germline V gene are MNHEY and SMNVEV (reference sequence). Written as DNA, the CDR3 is TGTGCCACCTGGGGGGAAGGGCACGAGACCCAGTACTTC. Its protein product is CATWGEGHETQYF.

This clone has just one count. The CDR3: CASSFRSSYNEQFF. CDR3 sequence (DNA): TGTGCCAGCAGCTTCCGGAGCTCCTACAATGAGCAGTTCTTC. The rearrangement joins TRBV5-6 to TRBJ2-1; D is undetermined. Germline lookup yields CDR1 SGHDT and CDR2 YYEEEE. Trimming took 2 bases from V and 0 from J, leaving 6 bases between them. CDR3 length: 14 residues.

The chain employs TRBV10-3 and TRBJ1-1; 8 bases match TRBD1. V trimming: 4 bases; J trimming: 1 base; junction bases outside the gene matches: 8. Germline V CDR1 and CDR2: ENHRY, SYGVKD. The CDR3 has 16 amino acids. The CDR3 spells CAISGSAGTGNTEAFF. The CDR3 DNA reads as TGTGCCATCAGTGGATCCGCCGGGACAGGGAACACTGAAGCTTTCTTT.

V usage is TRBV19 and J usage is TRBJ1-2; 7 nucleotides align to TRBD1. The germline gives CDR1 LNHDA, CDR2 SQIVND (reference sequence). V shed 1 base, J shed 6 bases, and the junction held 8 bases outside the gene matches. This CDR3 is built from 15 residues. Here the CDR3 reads CASSIVSPTGNGYTF. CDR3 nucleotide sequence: TGTGCCAGTAGTATAGTATCCCCGACAGGGAATGGCTACACCTTC.

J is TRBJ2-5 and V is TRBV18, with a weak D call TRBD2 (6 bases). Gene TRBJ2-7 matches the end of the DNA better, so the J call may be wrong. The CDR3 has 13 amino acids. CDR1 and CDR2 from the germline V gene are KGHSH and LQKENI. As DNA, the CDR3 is TGTGCCAGCTCACCACGGACTATATACGAGCAGTACTTC. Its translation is CASSPRTIYEQYF.

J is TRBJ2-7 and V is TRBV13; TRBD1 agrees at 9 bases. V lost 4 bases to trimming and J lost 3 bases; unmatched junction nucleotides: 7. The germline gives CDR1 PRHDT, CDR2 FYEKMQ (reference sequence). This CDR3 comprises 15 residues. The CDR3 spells CASSSRDRVRYEQYF. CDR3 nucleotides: TGTGCCAGCAGCTCGCGGGACAGGGTCCGCTACGAGCAGTACTTC.

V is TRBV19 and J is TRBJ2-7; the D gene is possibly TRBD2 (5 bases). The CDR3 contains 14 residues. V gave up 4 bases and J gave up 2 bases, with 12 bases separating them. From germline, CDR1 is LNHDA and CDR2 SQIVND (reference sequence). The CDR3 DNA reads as TGTGCCAGTAGTAACCTAGCCAGGACCTACGAGCAGTACTTC. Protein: CASSNLARTYEQYF.

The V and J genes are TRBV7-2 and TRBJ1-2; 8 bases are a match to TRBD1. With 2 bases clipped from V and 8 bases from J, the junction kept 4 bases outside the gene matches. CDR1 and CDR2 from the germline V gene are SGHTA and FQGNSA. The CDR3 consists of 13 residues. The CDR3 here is CASSLQGAWGYTF. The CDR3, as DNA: TGTGCCAGCAGCTTACAGGGGGCCTGGGGCTACACCTTC.

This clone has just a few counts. DNA of the CDR3: TGTGCCAGCAGCGGGTGGGCAATGCCCATGAACACTGAAGCTTTCTTT. Its protein is CASSGWAMPMNTEAFF. The chain joins TRBV5-5 to TRBJ1-1, with D unclear. This CDR3 is built from 16 residues. Germline V lookup: CDR1 SGHKS, CDR2 YYEKEE (reference sequence). V lost 4 bases, J lost 0 bases, and 16 bases lay in between. Variable domain in full (rest from reference TRBV5-5 and TRBJ1-1): DAGVTQSPTHLIKTRGQQVTLRCSPISGHKSVSWYQQVLGQGPQFIFQYYEKEERGRGNFPDRFSARQFPNYSSELNVNALLLGDSALYLCASSGWAMPMNTEAFFGQGTRLTVV.

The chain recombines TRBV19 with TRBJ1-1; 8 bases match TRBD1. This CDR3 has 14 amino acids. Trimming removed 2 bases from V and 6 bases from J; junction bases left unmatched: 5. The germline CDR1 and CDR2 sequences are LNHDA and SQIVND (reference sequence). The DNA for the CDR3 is TGTGCCAGTAGTATAACAGGGGGACGCGCTGAAGCTTTCTTT. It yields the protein CASSITGGRAEAFF.

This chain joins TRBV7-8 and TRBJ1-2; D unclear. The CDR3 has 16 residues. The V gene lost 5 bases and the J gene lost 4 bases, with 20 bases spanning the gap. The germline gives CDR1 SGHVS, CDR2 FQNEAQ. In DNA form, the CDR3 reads TGTGCCAGCAGCGAGTACCCGGGGAAATTGAGCTATGGCTACACCTTC. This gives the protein CASSEYPGKLSYGYTF.

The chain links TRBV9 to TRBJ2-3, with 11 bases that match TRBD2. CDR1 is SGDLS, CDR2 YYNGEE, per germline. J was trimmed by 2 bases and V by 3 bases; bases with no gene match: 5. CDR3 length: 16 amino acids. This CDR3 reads CASSALAGEHTDTQYF. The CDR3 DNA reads TGTGCCAGCAGCGCACTAGCGGGGGAACACACAGATACGCAGTATTTT.

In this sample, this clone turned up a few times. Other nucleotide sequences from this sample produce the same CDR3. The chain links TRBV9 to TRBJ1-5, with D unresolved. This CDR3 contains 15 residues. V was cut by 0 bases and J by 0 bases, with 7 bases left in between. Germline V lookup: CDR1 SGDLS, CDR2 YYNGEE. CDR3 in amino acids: CASSVVGDSNQPQHF. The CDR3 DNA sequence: TGTGCCAGCAGCGTAGTTGGAGATAGCAATCAGCCCCAGCATTTT.

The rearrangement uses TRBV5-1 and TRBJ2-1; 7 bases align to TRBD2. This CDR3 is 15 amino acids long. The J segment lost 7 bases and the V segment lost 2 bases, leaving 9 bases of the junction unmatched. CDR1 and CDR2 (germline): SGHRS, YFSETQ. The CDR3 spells CASSLGTTYFNEQFF. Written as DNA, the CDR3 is TGCGCCAGCAGCTTAGGGACTACATACTTTAATGAGCAGTTCTTC.

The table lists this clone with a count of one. The CDR3 nucleotides are TGTGCCAGCAGCTCCGGTTTAAGGGGCACTCTCACAGATACGCAGTATTTT. This sequence encodes CASSSGLRGTLTDTQYF. The chain recombines TRBV7-2 with TRBJ2-3; D might be TRBD1 (5 bases). This CDR3 contains 17 residues. Trimming shortened V by 4 bases and J by 2 bases, and 19 bases separated the two germline ends. The germline CDR1 and CDR2 sequences are SGHTA and FQGNSA. Together with reference TRBV7-2 and TRBJ2-3, the CDR3 gives the full variable domain: GAGVSQSPSNKVTEKGKDVELRCDPISGHTALYWYRQSLGQGLEFLIYFQGNSAPDKSGLPSDRFSAERTGGSVSTLTIQRTQQEDSAVYLCASSSGLRGTLTDTQYFGPGTRLTVL.

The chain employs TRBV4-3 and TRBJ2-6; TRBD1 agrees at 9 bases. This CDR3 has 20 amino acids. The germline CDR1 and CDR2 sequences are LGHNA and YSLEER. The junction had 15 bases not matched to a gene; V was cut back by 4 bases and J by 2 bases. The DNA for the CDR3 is TGCGCCAGCAGCCCAACCATAACCGGGACAGGGAAGGCTGGGGCCAACGTCCTGACTTTC. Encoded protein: CASSPTITGTGKAGANVLTF.

In DNA form, the CDR3 reads TGTGCCAGCAGTTTGGACAGGACTGGCTACACCTTC. Translation gives CASSLDRTGYTF. This sequence joins TRBV2 and TRBJ1-2, with 7 bases fitting TRBD1. There are 12 residues in the CDR3. Germline V lookup: CDR1 SNHLY, CDR2 FYNNEI. V lost 5 bases to trimming and J lost 7 bases; unmatched junction nucleotides: 4.

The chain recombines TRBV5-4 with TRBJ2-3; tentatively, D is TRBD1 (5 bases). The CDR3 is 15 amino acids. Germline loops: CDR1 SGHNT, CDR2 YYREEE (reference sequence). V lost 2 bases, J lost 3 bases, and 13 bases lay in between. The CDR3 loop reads CASSFRQIGTDTQYF. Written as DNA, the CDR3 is TGTGCCAGCAGCTTCCGACAGATAGGGACAGATACGCAGTATTTT.